Sequencing of this T cell receptor beta chain was carried out in a study of spatial heterogeneity in lung cancer. General observations from the study: Ubiquitous, expanded tumor-derived TCRs were more frequently observed in blood at resection than at follow-up.

CDR3 length equals 14 residues. Germline V gene lookup returns CDR1 SGHRS and CDR2 YFSETQ. Trimming took off 0 bases at V and 4 bases at J, with 8 bases between the two ends. A unique molecular identifier was carried by every single TCR cDNA molecule. Each CDR3 protein is one row after TCRdb ran MiXCR on the 5' RACE reads. The sample records 60,000 to 85,000 distinct CDR3 sequences, about 8.2% being singletons. In this sample, this clonotype turned up a few times. Antigen specificity is unknown. This sample's time point: blood at routine non-recurrence follow-up after resection. This TCR derives from a female donor with early-stage non-small cell lung cancer. Specimen: PBMCs, collected at follow-up. The rearrangement links TRBV5-1 to TRBJ2-1; a weak D match, TRBD2 (5 bases). As DNA, the CDR3 is TGCGCCAGCAGCTTGGACGGAGGTTACAATGAGCAGTTCTTC. Translating gives CASSLDGGYNEQFF.